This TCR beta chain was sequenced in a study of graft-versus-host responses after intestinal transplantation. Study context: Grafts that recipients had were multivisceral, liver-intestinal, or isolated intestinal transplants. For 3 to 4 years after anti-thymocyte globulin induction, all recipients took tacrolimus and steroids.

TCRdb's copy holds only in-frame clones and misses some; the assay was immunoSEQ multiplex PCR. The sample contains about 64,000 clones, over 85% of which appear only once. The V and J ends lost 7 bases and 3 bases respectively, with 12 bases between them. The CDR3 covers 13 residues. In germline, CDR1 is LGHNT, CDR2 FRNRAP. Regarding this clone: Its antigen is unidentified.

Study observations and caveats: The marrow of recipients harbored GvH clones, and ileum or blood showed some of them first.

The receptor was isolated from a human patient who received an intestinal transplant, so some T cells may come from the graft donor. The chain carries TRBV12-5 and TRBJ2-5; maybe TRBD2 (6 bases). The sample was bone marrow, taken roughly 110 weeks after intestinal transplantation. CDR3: CASVFPGEETQYF. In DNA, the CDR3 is TGTGCTAGTGTCTTTCCGGGAGAAGAGACCCAGTACTTC.